This T cell receptor (beta chain) was identified in a study of shared clonotypes between healthy human individuals. Study-level information: Per donor, three plates held CD4 naive cells, three held CD4 memory, two held CD8 naive and one held CD8 memory. Study conclusions and caveats: Across a few donors, naive CD4 shared 4.5% to 6%, naive CD8 3% to 3.5%, memory CD4 roughly 2.1%, memory CD8 0.4%. The rarefaction results pointed to incomplete sorted-subset sequencing despite large depth. Specimens sampled were limited to blood, with tissue repertoires likely differing.

Sequencing was performed with immunoSEQ multiplex PCR; in TCRdb, only in-frame clones are kept and a portion is missing. The sample has 150,000 to 200,000 clones, approximately 61% seen once; the top ten hold more than 9%. Per germline, CDR1 SNHLY and CDR2 FYNNEI. With 8 bases removed from V and 4 bases from J, the gap between germline ends came to 12 bases. This CDR3 contains 12 residues. Concerning this clone: What it binds is not known.

The chain carries TRBV2 and TRBJ2-7; D is ambiguous. The sample was memory CD4+ T cells sorted from blood. Subset in this sample: CD45RA-negative fraction. The sequence came from a man under 40 in good health. CDR3 sequence reads: CASCRTDYEQYF. The CDR3 DNA is TGTGCCAGCTGCAGGACCGATTACGAGCAGTACTTC.